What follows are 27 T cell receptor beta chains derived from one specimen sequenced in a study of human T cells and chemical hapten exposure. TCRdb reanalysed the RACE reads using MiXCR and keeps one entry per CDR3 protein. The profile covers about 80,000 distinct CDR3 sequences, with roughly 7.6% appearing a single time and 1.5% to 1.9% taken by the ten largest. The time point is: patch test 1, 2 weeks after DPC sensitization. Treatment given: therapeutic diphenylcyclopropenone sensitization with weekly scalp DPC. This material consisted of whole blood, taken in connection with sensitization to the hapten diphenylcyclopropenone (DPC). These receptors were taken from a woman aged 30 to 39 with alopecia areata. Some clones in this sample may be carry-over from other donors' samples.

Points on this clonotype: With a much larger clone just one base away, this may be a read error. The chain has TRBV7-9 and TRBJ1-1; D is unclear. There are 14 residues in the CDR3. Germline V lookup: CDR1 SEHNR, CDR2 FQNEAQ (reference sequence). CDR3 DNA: TGTGACAGCAGCTTAACTTCCGTGAACACTGAAGCTTTCTTT. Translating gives CDSSLTSVNTEAFF.

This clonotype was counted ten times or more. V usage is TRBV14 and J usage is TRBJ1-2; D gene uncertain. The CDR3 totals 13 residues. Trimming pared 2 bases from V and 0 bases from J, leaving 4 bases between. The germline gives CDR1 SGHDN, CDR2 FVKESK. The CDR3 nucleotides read TGTGCCAGCAGCCAAAGGCCTAACTATGGCTACACCTTC. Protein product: CASSQRPNYGYTF.

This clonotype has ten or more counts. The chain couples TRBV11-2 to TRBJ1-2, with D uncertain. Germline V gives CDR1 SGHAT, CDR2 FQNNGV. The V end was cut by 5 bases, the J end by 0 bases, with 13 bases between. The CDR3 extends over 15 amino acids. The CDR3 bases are TGTGCCAGCAGCATCCAGGAGATTTCTAACTATGGCTACACCTTC. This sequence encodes CASSIQEISNYGYTF.

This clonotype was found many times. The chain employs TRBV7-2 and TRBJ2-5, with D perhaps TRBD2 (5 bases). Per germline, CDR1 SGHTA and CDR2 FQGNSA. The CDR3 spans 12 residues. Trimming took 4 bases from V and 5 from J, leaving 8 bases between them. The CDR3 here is CASSSAEETQYF. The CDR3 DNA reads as TGTGCCAGCAGCTCAGCGGAGGAGACCCAGTACTTC.

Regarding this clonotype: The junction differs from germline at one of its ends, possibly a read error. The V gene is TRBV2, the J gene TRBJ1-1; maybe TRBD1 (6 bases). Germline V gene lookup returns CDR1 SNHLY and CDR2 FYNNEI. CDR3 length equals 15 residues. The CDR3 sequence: CTSSERRGGGTEAFF. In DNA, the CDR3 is TGTACCAGCAGTGAACGGCGAGGGGGGGGAACTGAAGCTTTCTTT.

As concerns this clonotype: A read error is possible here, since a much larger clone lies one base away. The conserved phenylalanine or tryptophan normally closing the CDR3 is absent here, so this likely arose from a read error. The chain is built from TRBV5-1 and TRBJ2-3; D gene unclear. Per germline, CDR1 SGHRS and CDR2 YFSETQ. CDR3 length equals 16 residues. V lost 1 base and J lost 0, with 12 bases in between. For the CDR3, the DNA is TGCGCCAGCAGCTTGCTGGGGAACCCTAGCACAGATACGCAGTATTCT. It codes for CASSLLGNPSTDTQYS.

CDR3 coding DNA: TGTGCCAGCAGCCAAGATGCTGGTAGGTCAGAGACCCAGTACTTC. Translating it yields CASSQDAGRSETQYF. The chain recombines TRBV3-1 with TRBJ2-5; D is ambiguous. The germline V and J ends were trimmed by 0 bases and 4 bases, with 12 bases remaining between them. Germline V lookup: CDR1 LGHDT, CDR2 YNNKEL (reference sequence). The CDR3 is 15 amino acids.

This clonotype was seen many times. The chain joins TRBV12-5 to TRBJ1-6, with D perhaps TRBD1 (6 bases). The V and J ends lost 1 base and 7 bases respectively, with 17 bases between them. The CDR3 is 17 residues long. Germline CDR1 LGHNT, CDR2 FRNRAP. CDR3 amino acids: CASGLGTARLSNSPLHF. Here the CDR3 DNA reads TGTGCTAGTGGTTTGGGGACAGCGAGATTGAGCAATTCACCCCTCCACTTT.

The CDR3 loop is CASSVAGGPSETQYF. For the CDR3, the DNA is TGTGCCAGCAGCGTAGCGGGGGGGCCCTCGGAGACCCAGTACTTC. This chain uses TRBV9 with TRBJ2-5; 8 bases are shared with TRBD2. Germline V CDR1 and CDR2: SGDLS, YYNGEE. The ends lost 0 bases at V and 5 bases at J; junction bases unmatched: 6. This CDR3 is built from 15 residues.

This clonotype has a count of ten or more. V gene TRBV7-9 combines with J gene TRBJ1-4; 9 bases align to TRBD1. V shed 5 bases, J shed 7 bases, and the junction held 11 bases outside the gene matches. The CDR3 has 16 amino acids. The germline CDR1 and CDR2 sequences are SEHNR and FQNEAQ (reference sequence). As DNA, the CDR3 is TGTGCCAGCAGCCCAGAACAGGGGGCGCGGGGTGAAAAACTGTTTTTT. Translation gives CASSPEQGARGEKLFF.

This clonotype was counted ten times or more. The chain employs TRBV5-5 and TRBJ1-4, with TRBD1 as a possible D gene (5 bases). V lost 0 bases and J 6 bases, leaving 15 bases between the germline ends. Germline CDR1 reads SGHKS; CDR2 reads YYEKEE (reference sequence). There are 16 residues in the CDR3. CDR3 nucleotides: TGTGCCAGCAGCTTGGCTACGCAGGGATTCGATGAAAAACTGTTTTTT. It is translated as CASSLATQGFDEKLFF.

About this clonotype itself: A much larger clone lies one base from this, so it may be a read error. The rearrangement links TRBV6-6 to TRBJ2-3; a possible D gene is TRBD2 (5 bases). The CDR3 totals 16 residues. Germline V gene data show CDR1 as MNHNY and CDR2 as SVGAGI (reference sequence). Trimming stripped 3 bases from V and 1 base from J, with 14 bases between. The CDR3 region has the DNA TGTGCCAGCAGTTATCTAGGCCTAGCCGGCACAGATACGCAGTATTTT. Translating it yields CASSYLGLAGTDTQYF.

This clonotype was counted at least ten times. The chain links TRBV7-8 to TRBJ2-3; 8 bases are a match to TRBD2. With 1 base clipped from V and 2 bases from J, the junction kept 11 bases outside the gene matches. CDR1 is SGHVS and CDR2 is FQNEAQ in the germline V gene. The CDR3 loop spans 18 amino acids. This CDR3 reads CASSLGLLAGGLTDTQYF. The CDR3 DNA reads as TGTGCCAGCAGCTTAGGGTTATTGGCGGGGGGTCTCACAGATACGCAGTATTTT. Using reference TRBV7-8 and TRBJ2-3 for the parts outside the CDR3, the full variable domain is GAGVSQSPRYKVAKRGQDVALRCDPISGHVSLFWYQQALGQGPEFLTYFQNEAQLDKSGLPSDRFFAERPEGSVSTLKIQRTQQEDSAVYLCASSLGLLAGGLTDTQYFGPGTRLTVL.

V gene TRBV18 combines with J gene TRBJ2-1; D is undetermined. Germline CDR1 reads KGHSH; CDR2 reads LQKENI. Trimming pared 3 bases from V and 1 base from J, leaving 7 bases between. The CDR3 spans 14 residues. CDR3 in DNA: TGTGCCAGCTCACCGACACAGTCCTACAATGAGCAGTTCTTC. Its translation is CASSPTQSYNEQFF.

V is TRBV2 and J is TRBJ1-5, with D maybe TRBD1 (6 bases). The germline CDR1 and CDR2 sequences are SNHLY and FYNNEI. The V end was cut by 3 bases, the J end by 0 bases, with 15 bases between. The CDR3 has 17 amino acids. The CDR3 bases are TGTGCCAGCAGTGACCACCTGACAGGATATAGCAATCAGCCCCAGCATTTT. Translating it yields CASSDHLTGYSNQPQHF.

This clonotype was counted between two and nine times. The CDR3 reads CAWSVGQGSVFQPQHF. The CDR3 nucleotides read TGTGCCTGGAGTGTGGGACAGGGGTCAGTCTTTCAGCCCCAGCATTTT. The chain carries TRBV30 and TRBJ1-5, with TRBD1 matching 10 bases. Looked up from germline, CDR1 is GTSNPN and CDR2 is SVGIG (reference sequence). Trimming removed 0 bases from V and 6 bases from J; junction bases left unmatched: 8. The CDR3 has 16 amino acids.

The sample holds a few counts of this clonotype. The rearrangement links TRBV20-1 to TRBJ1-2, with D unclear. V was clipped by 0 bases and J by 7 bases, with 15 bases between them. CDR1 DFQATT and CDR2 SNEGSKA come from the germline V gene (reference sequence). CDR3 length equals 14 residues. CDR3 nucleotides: TGCAGTGCTAGAGATTTAGGGTTATGGGGTGGCTACACCTTC. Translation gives CSARDLGLWGGYTF.

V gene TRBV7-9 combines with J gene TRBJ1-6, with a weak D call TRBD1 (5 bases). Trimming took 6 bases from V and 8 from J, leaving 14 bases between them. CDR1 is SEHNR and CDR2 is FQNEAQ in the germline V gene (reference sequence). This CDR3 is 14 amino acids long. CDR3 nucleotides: TGTGCCAGCAGGGTAGGGGCCCAGGATTCACCCCTCCACTTT. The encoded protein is CASRVGAQDSPLHF.

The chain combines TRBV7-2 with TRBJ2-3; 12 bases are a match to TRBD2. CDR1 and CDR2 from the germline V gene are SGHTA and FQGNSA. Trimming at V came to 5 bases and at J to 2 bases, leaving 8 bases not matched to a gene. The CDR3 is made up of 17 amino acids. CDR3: CASSRTRLAGDTDTQYF. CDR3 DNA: TGTGCCAGCAGCCGAACGAGACTAGCGGGGGACACAGATACGCAGTATTTT. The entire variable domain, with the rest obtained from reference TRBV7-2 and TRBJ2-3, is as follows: GAGVSQSPSNKVTEKGKDVELRCDPISGHTALYWYRQSLGQGLEFLIYFQGNSAPDKSGLPSDRFSAERTGGSVSTLTIQRTQQEDSAVYLCASSRTRLAGDTDTQYFGPGTRLTVL.

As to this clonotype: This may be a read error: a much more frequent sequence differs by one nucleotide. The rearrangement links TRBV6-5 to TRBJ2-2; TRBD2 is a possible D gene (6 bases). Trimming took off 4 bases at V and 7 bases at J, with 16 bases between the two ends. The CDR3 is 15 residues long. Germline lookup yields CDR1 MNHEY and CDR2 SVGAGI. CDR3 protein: CASSFAGRDGGELFF. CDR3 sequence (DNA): TGTGCCAGCAGTTTCGCGGGACGGGACGGCGGGGAGCTGTTTTTT.

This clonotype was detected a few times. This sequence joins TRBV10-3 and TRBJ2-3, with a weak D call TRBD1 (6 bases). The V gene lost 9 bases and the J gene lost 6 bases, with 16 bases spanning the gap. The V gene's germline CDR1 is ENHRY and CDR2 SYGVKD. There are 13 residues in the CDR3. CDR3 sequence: CAIGRDMFDTQYF. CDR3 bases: TGTGCCATAGGCCGGGACATGTTTGATACGCAGTATTTT.

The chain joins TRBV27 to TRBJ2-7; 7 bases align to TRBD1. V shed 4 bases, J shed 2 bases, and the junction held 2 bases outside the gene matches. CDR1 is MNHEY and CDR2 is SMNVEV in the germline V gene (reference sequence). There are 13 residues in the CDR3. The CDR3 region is CASSWGTAYEQYF. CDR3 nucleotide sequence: TGTGCCAGCAGTTGGGGGACAGCCTACGAGCAGTACTTC.

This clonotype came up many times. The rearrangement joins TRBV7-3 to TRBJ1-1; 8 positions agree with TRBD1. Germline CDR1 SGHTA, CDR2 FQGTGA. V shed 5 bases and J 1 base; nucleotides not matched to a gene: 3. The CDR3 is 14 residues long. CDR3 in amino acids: CASSLQGANTEAFF. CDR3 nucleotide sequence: TGTGCCAGCAGCCTCCAGGGGGCGAACACTGAAGCTTTCTTT.

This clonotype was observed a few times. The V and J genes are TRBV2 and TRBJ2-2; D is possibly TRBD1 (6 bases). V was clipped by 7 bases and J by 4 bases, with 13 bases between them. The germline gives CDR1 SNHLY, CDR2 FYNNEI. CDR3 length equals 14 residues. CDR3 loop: CASKSDSATGELFF. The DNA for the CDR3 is TGTGCCAGCAAATCGGACAGCGCCACCGGGGAGCTGTTTTTT. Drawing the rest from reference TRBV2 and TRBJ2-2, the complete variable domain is EPEVTQTPSHQVTQMGQEVILRCVPISNHLYFYWYRQILGQKVEFLVSFYNNEISEKSEIFDDQFSVERPDGSNFTLKIRSTKLEDSAMYFCASKSDSATGELFFGEGSRLTVL.

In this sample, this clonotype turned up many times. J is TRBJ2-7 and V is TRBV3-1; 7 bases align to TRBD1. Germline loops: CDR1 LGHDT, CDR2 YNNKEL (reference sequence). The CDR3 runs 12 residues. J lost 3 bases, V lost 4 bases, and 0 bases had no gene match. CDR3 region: CASSRTGYEQYF. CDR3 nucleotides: TGTGCCAGCAGCCGGACAGGCTACGAGCAGTACTTC.

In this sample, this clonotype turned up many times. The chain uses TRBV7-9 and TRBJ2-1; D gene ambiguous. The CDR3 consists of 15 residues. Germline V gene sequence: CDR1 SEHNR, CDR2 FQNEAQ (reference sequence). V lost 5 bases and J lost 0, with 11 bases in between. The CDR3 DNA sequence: TGTGCCAGCAGCCGCAGAGAGAGCTCCTACAATGAGCAGTTCTTC. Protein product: CASSRRESSYNEQFF.

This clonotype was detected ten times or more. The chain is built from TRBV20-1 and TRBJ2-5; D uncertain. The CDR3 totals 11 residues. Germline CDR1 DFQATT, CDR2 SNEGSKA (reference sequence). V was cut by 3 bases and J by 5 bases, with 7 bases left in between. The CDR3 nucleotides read TGCAGTGCTAGCTTCTGGGAGACCCAGTACTTC. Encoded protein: CSASFWETQYF.